This is a list of T cell receptor beta chains from one sample in a study of blood T cell repertoires in COVID-19. Sequencing was performed with immunoSEQ multiplex PCR; in TCRdb, only in-frame clones are kept and a portion is missing. The sample records some 240,000 clones, 80% to 90% being singletons. Sequences were obtained from peripheral blood. These receptor sequences come from a woman in her 40s who had recovered from COVID-19. Each CDR3 is given with its conserved first and last residue. The D gene is left open where the match is weak. Size values are once, few and many counts, or a class for expanded clones, and some rows have none.

clone_size	v_call	j_call	d_call	cdr3_aa	cdr3_nt
NA	TRBV2	TRBJ2-5	TRBD1	CATTLDRAAETQYF	TGTGCCACCACCCTGGACAGGGCGGCGGAGACCCAGTACTTC
NA	TRBV10-3	TRBJ1-1	TRBD1	CAISRDREDTEAFF	TGTGCCATCAGTAGGGACAGGGAAGACACTGAAGCTTTCTTT
once	TRBV12-3/TRBV12-4	TRBJ1-6	NA	CASSSSPSPLHF	TGTGCCAGCAGTTCATCCCCTTCACCCCTCCACTTT
few	TRBV19	TRBJ1-5	NA	CASSRTAWKQPQHF	TGTGCCAGTAGTCGAACAGCTTGGAAGCAGCCCCAGCATTTT
NA	TRBV6-1	TRBJ1-5	TRBD1	CASSDRGLDQPQHF	TGTGCCAGCAGTGACAGGGGGTTAGATCAGCCCCAGCATTTT
once	TRBV20-1	TRBJ2-2	NA	CSASAQVNTGELFF	TGCAGTGCTAGTGCACAGGTTAACACCGGGGAGCTGTTTTTT
NA	TRBV11-2	TRBJ2-2	TRBD2	CASRRGGLDTGELFF	TGTGCCAGCAGACGGGGGGGCCTGGACACCGGGGAGCTGTTTTTT
NA	TRBV19	TRBJ1-1	NA	CASSMVGGPNTEAFF	TGTGCCAGTAGTATGGTGGGAGGGCCGAACACTGAAGCTTTCTTT
NA	TRBV11-2	TRBJ1-3	NA	CASSPSRSSGNTIYF	TGTGCCAGCAGCCCGTCGAGGAGCTCTGGAAACACCATATATTTT
once	TRBV10-2	TRBJ1-5	NA	CASTEGGNQPQHF	TGCGCCAGCACCGAGGGCGGCAATCAGCCCCAGCATTTT
NA	TRBV7-9	TRBJ1-6	NA	CASSSREVFGQGSPLHF	TGTGCCAGCAGCTCGAGGGAAGTTTTCGGGCAAGGTTCACCCCTCCACTTT
NA	TRBV12-3/TRBV12-4	TRBJ1-2	NA	CASSFVGYRGYTF	TGTGCCAGCAGTTTTGTCGGGTATAGAGGCTACACCTTC
NA	TRBV30	TRBJ1-1	NA	CAGLYWEVEAFF	TGTGCCGGGCTATATTGGGAGGTTGAAGCTTTCTTT
NA	TRBV7-2	TRBJ1-5	NA	CASSFGDNQPQHF	TGTGCCAGCAGCTTCGGGGACAATCAGCCCCAGCATTTT
once	TRBV5-5	TRBJ1-2	TRBD1	CATGAGGYGYTF	TGTGCCACCGGCGCAGGGGGGTATGGCTACACCTTC
NA	TRBV28	TRBJ2-7	TRBD1	CAGRQGGSYEQYF	TGTGCCGGAAGACAGGGGGGGTCCTACGAGCAGTACTTC
NA	TRBV19	TRBJ1-6	TRBD1	CASSQTGDRRSPLHF	TGTGCCAGTAGCCAAACGGGGGACAGGCGTTCACCCCTCCACTTT
NA	TRBV11-3	TRBJ2-1	NA	CASSLDIGGLANEQFF	TGTGCCAGCAGCTTAGATATTGGTGGGTTAGCGAATGAGCAGTTCTTC
NA	TRBV4-1	TRBJ1-1	TRBD1	CASSTRTWARGLAEAFF	TGCGCCAGCAGCACCCGGACCTGGGCCAGGGGGCTGGCTGAAGCTTTCTTT
NA	TRBV18	TRBJ2-5	NA	CASSPKVRVETQYF	TGTGCCAGCTCACCCAAGGTGAGGGTAGAGACCCAGTACTTC
NA	TRBV7-9	TRBJ1-2	TRBD1	CASSRPGQGEINYGYTF	TGTGCCAGCAGCCGTCCGGGACAGGGGGAAATAAACTATGGCTACACCTTC
NA	TRBV7-9	TRBJ2-5	NA	CASSFGSLAQETQYF	TGTGCCAGCAGCTTCGGCTCTCTAGCCCAAGAGACCCAGTACTTC
NA	TRBV5-4	TRBJ1-4	NA	CASSWPPGRGLRLFF	TGTGCCAGCAGCTGGCCTCCGGGACGGGGACTTAGACTGTTTTTT
NA	TRBV24-1	TRBJ2-4	NA	CATSGRGAKNIQYF	TGTGCCACCAGTGGCAGGGGAGCCAAAAACATTCAGTACTTC
once	TRBV5-6	TRBJ2-2	NA	CASGRGGLGTGELFF	TGTGCCAGCGGCCGAGGAGGGCTGGGCACCGGGGAGCTGTTTTTT
NA	TRBV6-2/TRBV6-3	TRBJ2-5	TRBD2	CASSSGTSGRMRETQYF	TGTGCCAGCAGTTCCGGGACTAGCGGGAGGATGCGAGAGACCCAGTACTTC
NA	TRBV25-1	TRBJ1-6	TRBD1	CAGGTGTVNSPLHF	TGTGCCGGGGGAACCGGGACAGTAAATTCACCCCTCCACTTT
NA	TRBV2	TRBJ2-1	TRBD2	CASSGSGKSSYNEQFF	TGTGCCAGCAGTGGAAGCGGGAAGAGCTCCTACAATGAGCAGTTCTTC
NA	TRBV7-9	TRBJ1-4	NA	CASSLDWGTKEKLFF	TGTGCCAGCAGCTTAGACTGGGGGACTAAGGAAAAACTGTTTTTT
NA	TRBV4-3	TRBJ2-1	TRBD2	CASSLSLAESYNEQFF	TGCGCCAGCAGCCTTTCACTAGCGGAATCCTACAATGAGCAGTTCTTC
NA	TRBV3-1/TRBV3-2	TRBJ1-2	NA	CASSQEGRAGGYTF	TGTGCCAGCAGCCAAGAGGGGAGAGCGGGTGGCTACACCTTC
NA	TRBV12-3/TRBV12-4	TRBJ1-5	NA	CASRPDRNQPQHF	TGTGCCAGCAGACCAGACAGGAATCAGCCCCAGCATTTT
NA	TRBV15	TRBJ1-3	TRBD1	CATSLRDRAFSGNTIYF	TGTGCCACCAGCCTCCGGGACAGGGCTTTCTCTGGAAACACCATATATTTT
few	TRBV5-4	TRBJ2-1	NA	CASSTPDGGSYNEQFF	TGTGCCAGCAGCACCCCGGATGGGGGCTCATACAATGAGCAGTTCTTC
once	TRBV10-3	TRBJ2-3	NA	CATGRREDTQYF	TGTGCCACCGGGCGGAGGGAAGATACGCAGTATTTT
few	TRBV24-1	TRBJ2-2	TRBD2	CATSDSPFLADTNTGELFF	TGTGCCACCAGTGATAGTCCCTTCCTAGCGGACACGAACACCGGGGAGCTGTTTTTT
once	TRBV3-1/TRBV3-2	TRBJ2-3	TRBD2	CASSQDRKRETDTQYF	TGTGCCAGCAGCCAAGATAGGAAGCGGGAGACAGATACGCAGTATTTT
NA	TRBV5-5	TRBJ2-1	TRBD2	CASSSVAGVGNEQFF	TGTGCCAGCAGCTCAGTAGCGGGAGTGGGCAATGAGCAGTTCTTC
NA	TRBV4-1	TRBJ1-2	NA	CASSQDLGGKNGYTF	TGCGCCAGCAGCCAAGACCTAGGGGGTAAGAATGGCTACACCTTC
NA	TRBV12-3/TRBV12-4	TRBJ2-5	TRBD1	CASNRGQETQYF	TGTGCCAGCAACAGGGGGCAAGAGACCCAGTACTTC
NA	TRBV11-3	TRBJ2-5	NA	CASSPHGEYQETQYF	TGTGCCAGCAGCCCCCACGGGGAATACCAAGAGACCCAGTACTTC
NA	TRBV27	TRBJ2-1	TRBD1	CASSFFPGTGPGEQFF	TGTGCCAGCAGTTTTTTTCCGGGGACAGGACCGGGTGAGCAGTTCTTC
NA	TRBV7-2	TRBJ2-3	TRBD2	CASSWISGGATDTQYF	TGTGCCAGCAGCTGGATTAGCGGGGGGGCAACAGATACGCAGTATTTT
NA	TRBV2	TRBJ1-5	NA	CASSEAGGGNNQPQHF	TGTGCCAGCAGTGAAGCCGGGGGAGGGAACAATCAGCCCCAGCATTTT
NA	TRBV7-2	TRBJ1-4	TRBD1	CASSIPTGGNEKLFF	TGTGCCAGCAGCATACCGACAGGGGGCAACGAAAAACTGTTTTTT
NA	TRBV6-5	TRBJ2-7	TRBD1	CASRFSGQGIYEQYF	TGTGCCAGTAGATTCAGCGGACAGGGTATCTACGAGCAGTACTTC
NA	TRBV5-6	TRBJ1-2	NA	CASSLAGDGYTF	TGTGCCAGCAGCCTCGCGGGGGACGGCTACACCTTC
NA	TRBV5-1	TRBJ2-1	NA	CASSATGGSVNEQFF	TGCGCCAGCAGCGCCACGGGGGGCAGTGTAAATGAGCAGTTCTTC
NA	TRBV4-3	TRBJ1-1	NA	CASSRGANTEAFF	TGCGCCAGCAGCCGAGGAGCGAACACTGAAGCTTTCTTT
once	TRBV6-5	TRBJ2-3	NA	CASNLRVDTQYF	TGTGCCAGCAACCTCCGGGTCGACACGCAGTATTTT
NA	TRBV4-1	TRBJ2-5	TRBD2	CASSQVMTSGETQYF	TGCGCCAGCAGCCAAGTAATGACTAGCGGGGAGACCCAGTACTTC
NA	TRBV30	TRBJ2-2	TRBD2	CAWSGGLAGRNGGELFF	TGTGCCTGGAGTGGGGGACTAGCGGGCAGAAACGGCGGGGAGCTGTTTTTT
NA	TRBV5-4	TRBJ2-5	NA	CASSLGGEETQYF	TGTGCCAGCAGCTTGGGAGGTGAAGAGACCCAGTACTTC
NA	TRBV6-6	TRBJ1-2	TRBD1	CASSSWTGGASGYTF	TGTGCCAGCAGTTCCTGGACAGGGGGCGCATCTGGCTACACCTTC